The present T cell receptor (beta chain) was sequenced within a study of shared clonotypes between healthy human individuals. The CDR3 length is 16 residues. Germline CDR1 and CDR2: MGHRA and YSYEKL. J was trimmed by 0 bases and V by 1 base; bases with no gene match: 4. The method was immunoSEQ multiplex PCR; TCRdb's version includes in-frame clones alone and lacks a portion of them. The data show roughly 1 million clones, about 80% seen once. This clone was counted between two and nine times. The chain uses TRBV4-1 and TRBJ1-1, with 8 bases lining up with TRBD1. The TCR originated in a man between 18 and 29 years old in good health. The sequenced sample was memory CD4+ T cells sorted from blood. Subset denoted: CD45RA-negative fraction. The CDR3 sequence is CASSQGTGTVNTEAFF. CDR3 in DNA: TGCGCCAGCAGCCAAGGGACAGGGACTGTGAACACTGAAGCTTTCTTT.